The source of this TCR beta chain is a study of control samples from healthy donors and cancer patients. The data were produced by immunoSEQ multiplex PCR, yet TCRdb's version contains in-frame clones alone and is incomplete. The data show some 79,000 clones, with approximately 90% seen just once and 7.2% held by the top ten. V was clipped by 4 bases and J by 4 bases; unmatched bases: 3. The germline CDR1 and CDR2 sequences are SGDLS and YYNGEE. This CDR3 is 14 amino acids long. Input material: blood. The chain has TRBV9 and TRBJ2-2; 8 positions agree with TRBD1. The receptor's source is a man in his fifties or sixties in good health. CDR3 loop: CASSRQGSTGELFF. CDR3 sequence (DNA): TGTGCCAGCAGCCGACAGGGGTCCACCGGGGAGCTGTTTTTT.